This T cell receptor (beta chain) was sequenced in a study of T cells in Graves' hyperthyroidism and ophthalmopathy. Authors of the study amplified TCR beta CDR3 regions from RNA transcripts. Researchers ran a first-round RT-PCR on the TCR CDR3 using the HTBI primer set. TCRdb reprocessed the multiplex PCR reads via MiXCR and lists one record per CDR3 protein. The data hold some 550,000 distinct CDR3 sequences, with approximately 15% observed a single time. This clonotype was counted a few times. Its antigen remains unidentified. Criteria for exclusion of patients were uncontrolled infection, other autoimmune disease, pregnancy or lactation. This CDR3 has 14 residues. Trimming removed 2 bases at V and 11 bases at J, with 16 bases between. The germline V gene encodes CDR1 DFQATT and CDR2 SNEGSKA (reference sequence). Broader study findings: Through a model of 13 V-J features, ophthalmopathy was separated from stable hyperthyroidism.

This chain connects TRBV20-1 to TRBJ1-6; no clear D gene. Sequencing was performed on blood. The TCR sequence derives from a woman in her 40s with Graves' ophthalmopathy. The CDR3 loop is CSARPRTVGTPLHF. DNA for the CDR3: TGCAGTGCTAGACCCCGCACGGTAGGGACACCCCTCCACTTT.